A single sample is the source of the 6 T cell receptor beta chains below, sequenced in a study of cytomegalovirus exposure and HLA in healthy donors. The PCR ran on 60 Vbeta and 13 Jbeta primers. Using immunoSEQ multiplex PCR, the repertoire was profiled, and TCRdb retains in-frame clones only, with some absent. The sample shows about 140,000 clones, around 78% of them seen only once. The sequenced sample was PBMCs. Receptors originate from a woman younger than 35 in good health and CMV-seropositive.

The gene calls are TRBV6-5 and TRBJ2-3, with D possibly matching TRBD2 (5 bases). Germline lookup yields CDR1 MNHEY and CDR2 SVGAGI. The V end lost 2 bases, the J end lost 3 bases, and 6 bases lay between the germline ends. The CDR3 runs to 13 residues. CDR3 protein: CASSYRETDTQYF. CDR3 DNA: TGTGCCAGCAGTTACAGGGAGACAGATACGCAGTATTTT.

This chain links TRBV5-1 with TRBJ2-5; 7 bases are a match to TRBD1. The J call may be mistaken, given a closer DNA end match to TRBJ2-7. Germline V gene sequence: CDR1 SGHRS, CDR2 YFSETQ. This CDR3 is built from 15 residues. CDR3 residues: CASSLTGTPSYEQYF. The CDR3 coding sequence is TGCGCCAGCAGCCTGACAGGGACCCCCTCCTACGAGCAGTACTTC.

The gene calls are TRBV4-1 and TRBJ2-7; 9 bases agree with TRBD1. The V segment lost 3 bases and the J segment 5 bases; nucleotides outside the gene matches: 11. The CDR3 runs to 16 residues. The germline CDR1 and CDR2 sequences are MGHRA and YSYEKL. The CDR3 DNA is TGCGCCAGCAGCCAGGTTAGGGAGGGACAGGGCAACGAGCAGTACTTC. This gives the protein CASSQVREGQGNEQYF.

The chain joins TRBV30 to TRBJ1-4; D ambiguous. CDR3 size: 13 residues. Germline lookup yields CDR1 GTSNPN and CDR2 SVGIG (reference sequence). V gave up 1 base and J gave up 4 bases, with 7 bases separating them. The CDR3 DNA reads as TGTGCCTGGAGTGGGGCCTTTAATGAAAAACTGTTTTTT. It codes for CAWSGAFNEKLFF.

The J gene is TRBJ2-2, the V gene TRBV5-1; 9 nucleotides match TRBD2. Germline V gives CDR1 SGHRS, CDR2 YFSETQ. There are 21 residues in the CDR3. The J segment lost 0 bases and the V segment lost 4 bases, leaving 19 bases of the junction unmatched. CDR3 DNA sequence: TGCGCCAGCAGCATAAACCGGCGGGGGGGCCGGTTGTTTTCGAACACCGGGGAGCTGTTTTTT. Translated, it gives CASSINRRGGRLFSNTGELFF.

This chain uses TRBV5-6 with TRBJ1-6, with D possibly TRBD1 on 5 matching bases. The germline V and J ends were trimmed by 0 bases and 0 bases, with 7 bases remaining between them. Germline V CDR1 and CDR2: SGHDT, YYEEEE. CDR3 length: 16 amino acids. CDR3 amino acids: CASSLGRVSYNSPLHF. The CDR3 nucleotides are TGTGCCAGCAGCTTGGGCAGGGTCTCCTATAATTCACCCCTCCACTTT.